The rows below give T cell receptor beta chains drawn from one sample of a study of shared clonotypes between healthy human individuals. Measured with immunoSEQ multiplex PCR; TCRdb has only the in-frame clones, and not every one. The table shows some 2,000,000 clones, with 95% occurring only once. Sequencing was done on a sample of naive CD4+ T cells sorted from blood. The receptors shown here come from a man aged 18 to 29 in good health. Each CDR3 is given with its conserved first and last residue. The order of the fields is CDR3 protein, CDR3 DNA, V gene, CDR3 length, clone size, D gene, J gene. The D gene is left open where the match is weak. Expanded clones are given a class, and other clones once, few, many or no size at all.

CDR3aa: CASSLDRSYEQYF; CDR3nt: TGTGCCAGCAGTCTGGACCGGTCCTACGAGCAGTACTTC; v_gene: TRBV27; len: 13; abundance: NA; d_gene: NA; j_gene: TRBJ2-7
CDR3aa: CAWVWRDQETQYF; CDR3nt: TGTGCCTGGGTTTGGAGGGACCAAGAGACCCAGTACTTC; v_gene: TRBV30; len: 13; abundance: NA; d_gene: NA; j_gene: TRBJ2-5
CDR3aa: CASSIGKGLYEQYF; CDR3nt: TGTGCCAGTAGTATAGGTAAGGGCCTCTACGAGCAGTACTTC; v_gene: TRBV19; len: 14; abundance: NA; d_gene: NA; j_gene: TRBJ2-7
CDR3aa: CASSLDLNSPLHF; CDR3nt: TGTGCCAGCAGCTTAGATCTGAATTCACCCCTCCACTTT; v_gene: TRBV11-2; len: 13; abundance: NA; d_gene: NA; j_gene: TRBJ1-6
CDR3aa: CASSFNRDRGSYEQYF; CDR3nt: TGTGCCAGCAGCTTTAACCGGGACCGGGGCTCCTACGAGCAGTACTTC; v_gene: TRBV13; len: 16; abundance: NA; d_gene: NA; j_gene: TRBJ2-7
CDR3aa: CASIGSTGEAEAFF; CDR3nt: TGTGCCAGCATAGGGTCTACAGGGGAGGCTGAAGCTTTCTTT; v_gene: TRBV2; len: 14; abundance: NA; d_gene: TRBD1; j_gene: TRBJ1-1
CDR3aa: CASSPPRDTLANYGYTF; CDR3nt: TGCGCCAGCAGCCCCCCTAGGGATACGTTAGCTAACTATGGCTACACCTTC; v_gene: TRBV4-1; len: 17; abundance: NA; d_gene: NA; j_gene: TRBJ1-2
CDR3aa: CASRTGPNTEAFF; CDR3nt: TGTGCCAGCAGAACAGGCCCGAACACTGAAGCTTTCTTT; v_gene: TRBV6-5; len: 13; abundance: NA; d_gene: NA; j_gene: TRBJ1-1
CDR3aa: CASSKQRGSQADTQYF; CDR3nt: TGTGCCAGCAGCAAACAGCGGGGCAGTCAGGCAGATACGCAGTATTTT; v_gene: TRBV9; len: 16; abundance: NA; d_gene: TRBD2; j_gene: TRBJ2-3
CDR3aa: CASSESEGLSYEQYF; CDR3nt: TGCGCCAGCAGTGAGTCGGAGGGCCTCTCCTACGAGCAGTACTTC; v_gene: TRBV10-1; len: 15; abundance: NA; d_gene: NA; j_gene: TRBJ2-7
CDR3aa: CAWTVGGDSYEQYF; CDR3nt: TGTGCCTGGACCGTGGGGGGGGACTCCTACGAGCAGTACTTC; v_gene: TRBV30; len: 14; abundance: NA; d_gene: TRBD2; j_gene: TRBJ2-7
CDR3aa: CASSIRVAGEGDTQYF; CDR3nt: TGTGCCAGTAGTATCCGGGTAGCGGGAGAGGGAGATACGCAGTATTTT; v_gene: TRBV19; len: 16; abundance: NA; d_gene: TRBD2; j_gene: TRBJ2-3
CDR3aa: CASSEVWGSGDTQYF; CDR3nt: TGTGCCAGCAGTGAAGTATGGGGGAGCGGAGATACGCAGTATTTT; v_gene: TRBV6-1; len: 15; abundance: NA; d_gene: NA; j_gene: TRBJ2-3
CDR3aa: CASSLRTRAYYNEQFF; CDR3nt: TGTGCCAGCAGTTTACGGACTAGAGCTTATTACAATGAGCAGTTCTTC; v_gene: TRBV27; len: 16; abundance: NA; d_gene: TRBD2; j_gene: TRBJ2-1
CDR3aa: CASSEGDAGYGYTF; CDR3nt: TGTGCCAGCAGCGAAGGGGATGCGGGCTATGGCTACACCTTC; v_gene: TRBV21-1; len: 14; abundance: few; d_gene: NA; j_gene: TRBJ1-2
CDR3aa: CATSRGGSGANVLTF; CDR3nt: TGTGCCACCAGCAGAGGTGGCTCTGGGGCCAACGTCCTGACTTTC; v_gene: TRBV15; len: 15; abundance: NA; d_gene: NA; j_gene: TRBJ2-6
CDR3aa: CASSAGKSSYNEQFF; CDR3nt: TGTGCCAGCAGTGCCGGGAAAAGCTCCTACAATGAGCAGTTCTTC; v_gene: TRBV6-1; len: 15; abundance: NA; d_gene: NA; j_gene: TRBJ2-1
CDR3aa: CSVKTGTGKETQYF; CDR3nt: TGCAGCGTAAAAACCGGGACAGGGAAAGAGACCCAGTACTTC; v_gene: TRBV29-1; len: 14; abundance: NA; d_gene: TRBD1; j_gene: TRBJ2-5
CDR3aa: CASMDILLGYEQYF; CDR3nt: TGTGCCAGTATGGACATCCTTCTCGGCTACGAGCAGTACTTC; v_gene: TRBV19; len: 14; abundance: NA; d_gene: NA; j_gene: TRBJ2-7
CDR3aa: CASSLDAAGASYEQYF; CDR3nt: TGCGCCAGCAGCTTGGATGCAGCGGGAGCTTCCTACGAGCAGTACTTC; v_gene: TRBV5-1; len: 16; abundance: NA; d_gene: TRBD2; j_gene: TRBJ2-7
CDR3aa: CASSPTGSSYEQYF; CDR3nt: TGTGCCAGCTCACCGACGGGTTCCTCCTACGAGCAGTACTTC; v_gene: TRBV18; len: 14; abundance: NA; d_gene: NA; j_gene: TRBJ2-7
CDR3aa: CAWSAFSGRSGELFF; CDR3nt: TGTGCCTGGAGTGCATTCAGCGGGAGATCCGGGGAGCTGTTTTTT; v_gene: TRBV30; len: 15; abundance: NA; d_gene: TRBD2; j_gene: TRBJ2-2
CDR3aa: CASSFSSQGSDEQYF; CDR3nt: TGTGCCAGCAGTTTCTCGTCTCAGGGTTCTGACGAGCAGTACTTC; v_gene: TRBV28; len: 15; abundance: NA; d_gene: NA; j_gene: TRBJ2-7
CDR3aa: CASSPGQGNTGELFF; CDR3nt: TGTGCCAGCTCACCAGGGCAGGGGAACACCGGGGAGCTGTTTTTT; v_gene: TRBV18; len: 15; abundance: NA; d_gene: NA; j_gene: TRBJ2-2
CDR3aa: CASSRTGTENTEAFF; CDR3nt: TGCGCCAGCAGCCGAACCGGGACAGAGAACACTGAAGCTTTCTTT; v_gene: TRBV4-1; len: 15; abundance: NA; d_gene: TRBD1; j_gene: TRBJ1-1
CDR3aa: CASSLASTSGYNEQFF; CDR3nt: TGTGCCAGCAGCTTAGCATCGACTAGCGGCTACAATGAGCAGTTCTTC; v_gene: TRBV7-6; len: 16; abundance: NA; d_gene: TRBD2; j_gene: TRBJ2-1
CDR3aa: CARSGEQFF; CDR3nt: TGCGCCAGAAGCGGGGAGCAGTTCTTC; v_gene: TRBV10-2; len: 9; abundance: NA; d_gene: NA; j_gene: TRBJ2-1
CDR3aa: CASSFQLADEQFF; CDR3nt: TGTGCCAGCAGCTTCCAACTAGCTGATGAGCAGTTCTTC; v_gene: TRBV7-9; len: 13; abundance: once; d_gene: NA; j_gene: TRBJ2-1
CDR3aa: CATSIGFYYEQYF; CDR3nt: TGTGCCACCAGCATCGGGTTCTACTACGAGCAGTACTTC; v_gene: TRBV15; len: 13; abundance: NA; d_gene: NA; j_gene: TRBJ2-7
CDR3aa: CASSESTVRNSPLHF; CDR3nt: TGTGCCAGCAGTGAATCGACAGTCCGAAATTCACCCCTCCACTTT; v_gene: TRBV25-1; len: 15; abundance: NA; d_gene: NA; j_gene: TRBJ1-6
CDR3aa: CASSQAAARTQYF; CDR3nt: TGTGCCAGCAGCCAGGCCGCGGCTCGTACGCAGTATTTT; v_gene: TRBV4-2; len: 13; abundance: NA; d_gene: NA; j_gene: TRBJ2-3
CDR3aa: CASSLPNAGGYTF; CDR3nt: TGTGCCAGCAGCCTACCTAACGCTGGGGGCTACACCTTC; v_gene: TRBV5-6; len: 13; abundance: NA; d_gene: NA; j_gene: TRBJ1-2
CDR3aa: CASSLGTYTDTQYF; CDR3nt: TGCGCCAGCAGCTTGGGGACTTACACAGATACGCAGTATTTT; v_gene: TRBV5-1; len: 14; abundance: NA; d_gene: NA; j_gene: TRBJ2-3
CDR3aa: CASRSRGRTEAFF; CDR3nt: TGTGCCAGCAGGTCCAGGGGGCGCACTGAAGCTTTCTTT; v_gene: TRBV6-5; len: 13; abundance: NA; d_gene: TRBD1; j_gene: TRBJ1-1
CDR3aa: CASSLEGGASTDTQYF; CDR3nt: TGTGCCAGCAGCTTGGAAGGAGGAGCTAGCACAGATACGCAGTATTTT; v_gene: TRBV5-4; len: 16; abundance: NA; d_gene: NA; j_gene: TRBJ2-3
CDR3aa: CARFAGPKGNEKLFF; CDR3nt: TGTGCCAGATTTGCCGGGCCCAAGGGGAATGAAAAACTGTTTTTT; v_gene: TRBV5-3; len: 15; abundance: NA; d_gene: NA; j_gene: TRBJ1-4